A selection of T cell receptor beta chains follows, all from one sample in a study of T-cell reconstitution after alpha-beta-depleted transplantation in children. A single record per CDR3 protein comes from TCRdb applying MiXCR to the PCR reads. This sample has around 600,000 distinct CDR3 sequences, with over 9.5% found just once. The sample in question was PBMCs from the stem cell graft donor, obtained from the stem cell graft. The receptors stem from a human donor who donated a stem cell graft to a child with acute myeloid leukemia. CDR3s include the opening cysteine and the closing phenylalanine or tryptophan. D genes are given only for firm matches. Clone size is shown for a subset of rows, as once, few, many or a class of expanded clone.

>TRBJ2-4|TRBD1|TRBV12-3/TRBV12-4|many
TGTGCCAGCACACAGGGGGCGAACAAAAACATTCAGTACTTC
CASTQGANKNIQYF
>TRBJ2-5|-|TRBV20-1|-
TGCAGTGCTAGCCGCCCTTTTCTTGTTGCGGAGACCCAGTACTTC
CSASRPFLVAETQYF
>TRBJ2-1|TRBD2|TRBV20-1|few
TGCAGTGCTAGAGGAGCTCTAGCGGGGAGTAGCAATGAGCAGTTCTTC
CSARGALAGSSNEQFF
>TRBJ2-7|-|TRBV6-1|-
TGTGCCAGCACCAAACCCGGGGATACCCACGAGCAGTACTTC
CASTKPGDTHEQYF
>TRBJ2-1|-|TRBV6-1|many
TGTGCCAGCAGGAAGATCGACAATGAGCAGTTCTTC
CASRKIDNEQFF
>TRBJ2-2|-|TRBV12-3/TRBV12-4|-
TGTGCCAGTATAAATGGGGGAGCGAGGTCTTTTTTTAACACCGGGGTGCTGTTTTTT
CASINGGARSFFNTGVLFF
>TRBJ1-5|-|TRBV2|few
TGTGCCAGCTCGAACGCTCTTGGGGGAAGTCAGCCCCAGCATTTT
CASSNALGGSQPQHF
>TRBJ2-5|TRBD2|TRBV20-1|few
TGCAGTGCTAGACGTCCCGGGACTAGCGGGAGTGAGACCCAGTACTTC
CSARRPGTSGSETQYF
>TRBJ2-5|TRBD2|TRBV28|-
TGTGCCAGCAGTACCGCGCGGGGACTAGCTCCCGAGACCCAGTACTTC
CASSTARGLAPETQYF
>TRBJ1-5|-|TRBV6-1|many
TGTGCCAGCAGTCCTGGCAGAAGCAATCAGCCCCAGCATTTT
CASSPGRSNQPQHF
>TRBJ2-7|-|TRBV7-9|many
TGTGCCAGCAGCTTATTGGGCAGAGACTACGAGCAGTACTTC
CASSLLGRDYEQYF
>TRBJ2-3|TRBD1|TRBV6-4|-
TGTGCCAGCAGTGAGGGAACAGGGGGAGATACGCAGTATTTT
CASSEGTGGDTQYF
>TRBJ2-1|TRBD2|TRBV20-1|-
TGCAGTGCTAACAGTGGGACTAGCGGGAGACACAATGAGCAGTTCTTC
CSANSGTSGRHNEQFF
>TRBJ2-7|-|TRBV24-1|few
TGTGCCACCAGTGAGGGGACTGCCCTAGGTGTCTACGAGCAGTACTTC
CATSEGTALGVYEQYF
>TRBJ1-5|-|TRBV7-3|-
TGTGCCAGCAGCTTACGCGCGAATCAGCCCCAGCATTTT
CASSLRANQPQHF
>TRBJ2-7|TRBD2|TRBV20-1|-
TGCAGTGCTAATAGCGGGAGTCTCTACGAGCAGTACTTC
CSANSGSLYEQYF
>TRBJ2-6|TRBD1|TRBV27|many
TGTGCCAGCAGTCAAACTACAGGGGCTCTCTCTGGGGCCAACGTCCTGACTTTC
CASSQTTGALSGANVLTF
>TRBJ2-2|TRBD2|TRBV5-1|-
TGCGCCAGCACTTCGACTAGCGGGACTTACAGGGGCACCGGGGAGCTGTTTTTT
CASTSTSGTYRGTGELFF
>TRBJ2-3|-|TRBV9|few
TGTGCCAGCAGCGTCCGGGACGCACGCTCCGATACGCAGTATTTT
CASSVRDARSDTQYF
>TRBJ1-1|-|TRBV12-3/TRBV12-4|many
TGTGCCAGCAGGCGACCGGGGAACACTGAAGCTTTCTTT
CASRRPGNTEAFF
>TRBJ2-1|TRBD2|TRBV24-1|few
TGTGCCACCAGCCCCCGACTAGCGGGAGGCTCGAGCTCCTACAATGAGCAGTTCTTC
CATSPRLAGGSSSYNEQFF
>TRBJ2-6|-|TRBV20-1|-
TGCAGTGCTAGTATGGAGGGCCTATGGTCTGGGGCCAACGTCCTGACTTTC
CSASMEGLWSGANVLTF
>TRBJ2-1|TRBD2|TRBV24-1|many
TGTGCCACCAGTGATACATTGGGGGGGCTAGCGGGATCCAATGAGCAGTTCTTC
CATSDTLGGLAGSNEQFF
>TRBJ1-1|-|TRBV28|many
TGTGCCAGCAGTTCCCCCCCGGGACGGGGGACCCTCACTGAAGCTTTCTTT
CASSSPPGRGTLTEAFF
>TRBJ1-1|-|TRBV27|few
TGTGCCAGCAGGGCGGCCCTTTTGAACACTGAAGCTTTCTTT
CASRAALLNTEAFF
>TRBJ2-1|-|TRBV7-9|many
TGTGCCAGCAGCTCCCCGCGTGACAGACCTCAGGATGAGCAGTTCTTC
CASSSPRDRPQDEQFF
>TRBJ2-5|TRBD1|TRBV7-2|-
TGTGCCAGCAGCCGCCCTCCGGGACAGGGACGAGTGACCCAGTACTTC
CASSRPPGQGRVTQYF
>TRBJ2-1|TRBD2|TRBV29-1|-
TGCAGCGTTGAAGCGTGGAAAGCTAGCGGGACCTACAATGAGCAGTTCTTC
CSVEAWKASGTYNEQFF
>TRBJ2-3|-|TRBV20-1|few
TGCAGTGCCTATCGCACAGATACGCAGTATTTT
CSAYRTDTQYF
>TRBJ2-7|-|TRBV9|many
TGTGCCAGCAGCGTAGTGCCCTACGAGCAGTACTTC
CASSVVPYEQYF
>TRBJ2-3|-|TRBV20-1|-
TGCAGTGCTAGATGGTCAGATACGCAGTATTTT
CSARWSDTQYF
>TRBJ2-2|-|TRBV10-3|many
TGTGCCATCAGTCAGGGGACACTGACCGGGGAGCTGTTTTTT
CAISQGTLTGELFF
>TRBJ1-3|-|TRBV2|few
TGTGCCAGCAGTGGGGCAGCCTCTGGAAACACCATATATTTT
CASSGAASGNTIYF
>TRBJ2-1|-|TRBV12-3/TRBV12-4|few
TGTGCCAGCAGATCGGCGGGATTAAATTACAATGAGCAGTTCTTC
CASRSAGLNYNEQFF
>TRBJ2-1|TRBD1|TRBV12-5|few
TGTGCTAGTGGCCCATCGGACAGGGTTTCCAATGAGCAGTTCTTC
CASGPSDRVSNEQFF
>TRBJ1-2|-|TRBV3-1|-
TGTGCCAGCAGCTACCCGGAAGGGGGCTACACCTTC
CASSYPEGGYTF
>TRBJ2-7|TRBD1|TRBV27|-
TGTGCCAGCAGTTTAAGAGGGGGCTCCCTCTACGAGCAGTACTTC
CASSLRGGSLYEQYF
>TRBJ2-1|TRBD2|TRBV5-6|few
TGTGCCAGCAGCCCGGCGTTAGCGGGCGCCCCGGGGCAGTTCTTC
CASSPALAGAPGQFF
>TRBJ2-4|TRBD1|TRBV4-3|many
TGCGCCAGCAGCCAAGAGTGGACAGGGGATGCGGCCAAAAACATTCAGTACTTC
CASSQEWTGDAAKNIQYF
>TRBJ2-1|-|TRBV12-3/TRBV12-4|many
TGTGCCAGCAGTCGAGCTACCGGAAGCTCCTACAATGAGCAGTTCTTC
CASSRATGSSYNEQFF
>TRBJ2-5|TRBD2|TRBV12-3/TRBV12-4|-
TGTGCCAGCAGTTTCAGACTAGCGACAGAGACCCAGTACTTC
CASSFRLATETQYF
>TRBJ2-7|TRBD2|TRBV20-1|many
TGCAGTGGAAGGGACTTCGGGGGGACCTACGAGCAGTACTTC
CSGRDFGGTYEQYF
>TRBJ2-7|-|TRBV29-1|many
TGCAGCGTTGGTTGGAAGGGGCAGTCGGGTTACGAGCAGTACTTC
CSVGWKGQSGYEQYF
>TRBJ1-5|-|TRBV21-1|few
TGTGCCAGCAGCACCAAAGCAAGGTGTAGCAATCAGCCCCAGCATTTT
CASSTKARCSNQPQHF
>TRBJ2-3|-|TRBV5-4|few
TGTGCCAGCAGCTACGTGATCGGGAGCGCCACAGATACGCAGTATTTT
CASSYVIGSATDTQYF
>TRBJ1-2|-|TRBV5-1|many
TGCGCCAGCAGTCTCGGAGCGACTAACTATGGCTACACCTTC
CASSLGATNYGYTF
>TRBJ2-3|-|TRBV6-2/TRBV6-3|many
TGTGCCAGCAGCCTTTGGGAGTTAGGCACAGATACGCAGTATTTT
CASSLWELGTDTQYF
>TRBJ2-1|-|TRBV27|few
TGTGCCAGCAGTTTATGGGGCAGGGATCGAAATGAGCAGTTCTTC
CASSLWGRDRNEQFF
>TRBJ2-2|TRBD1|TRBV12-3/TRBV12-4|-
TGTGCCAGCAGCTCCGACAGGGCCCTCCCAAACACCGGGGAGCTGTTTTTT
CASSSDRALPNTGELFF
>TRBJ2-1|-|TRBV6-1|-
TGTGCCAGCAGTGAAAGGCGGGGGCTCCCCTACAATGAGCAGTTCTTC
CASSERRGLPYNEQFF
>TRBJ1-5|-|TRBV12-3/TRBV12-4|many
TGTGCCAGCAGTCCTCTAGACGGTAATCAGCCCCAGCATTTT
CASSPLDGNQPQHF
>TRBJ2-5|-|TRBV7-2|many
TGTGCCAGCAGCTTAGCGGGGTCGGTGACCCAGTACTTC
CASSLAGSVTQYF